A single sample gave rise to the 14 T cell receptor beta chains below, sequenced in a study of blood T cell repertoires in COVID-19. TCRdb keeps only in-frame clones here, not all; method: immunoSEQ multiplex PCR. The table has some 400,000 clones, 81% seen once; the top ten hold under 1.2%. Sequenced material: peripheral blood. The receptors were gathered from a human donor with acute or convalescent COVID-19. The donor label of this sample is uncertain.

The CDR3 region has the DNA TGCGCCAGCAGCTTCCAGGACAGCGGGGAAGAGACCCAGTACTTC. It codes for CASSFQDSGEETQYF. This rearrangement joins TRBV5-1 to TRBJ2-5; D is possibly TRBD2 (7 bases). V dropped 2 bases and J dropped 3 bases, with 14 bases sitting between them. Germline values: CDR1 SGHRS, CDR2 YFSETQ. The length of the CDR3 is 15 residues.

CDR3 protein: CASSVRSAGPYSNQPQHF. The CDR3 bases are TGTGCCAGCAGTGTGAGGTCGGCGGGACCCTATAGCAATCAGCCCCAGCATTTT. The chain carries TRBV6-1 and TRBJ1-5; perhaps TRBD1 as D (5 bases). This CDR3 comprises 18 residues. Looked up from germline, CDR1 is MNHNS and CDR2 is SASEGT. V was cut by 4 bases and J by 0 bases, with 19 bases left in between.

The rearrangement joins TRBV28 to TRBJ1-6; 9 bases align to TRBD1. The V and J ends lost 7 bases and 10 bases, in that order; junction bases with no gene match: 5. Germline V gene data show CDR1 as MDHEN and CDR2 as SYDVKM. This CDR3 has 13 amino acids. The CDR3 nucleotides read TGTGCCAGCAACAGGGGGCTTAGATCACCCCTCCACTTT. Amino acids: CASNRGLRSPLHF.

CDR3: CASSVTGVGYGYTF. The CDR3 DNA reads as TGTGCCAGCAGCGTAACAGGGGTAGGGTATGGCTACACCTTC. The chain employs TRBV7-2 and TRBJ1-2; TRBD1 matches 7 bases. This CDR3 has 14 residues. V was clipped by 5 bases and J by 5 bases; unmatched bases: 8. Germline lookup yields CDR1 SGHTA and CDR2 FQGNSA. Filled out from reference TRBV7-2 and TRBJ1-2, the complete variable domain reads GAGVSQSPSNKVTEKGKDVELRCDPISGHTALYWYRQSLGQGLEFLIYFQGNSAPDKSGLPSDRFSAERTGGSVSTLTIQRTQQEDSAVYLCASSVTGVGYGYTFGSGTRLTVV.

The chain carries TRBV30 and TRBJ2-1, with D possibly matching TRBD1 (6 bases). CDR1 is GTSNPN and CDR2 is SVGIG in the germline V gene (reference sequence). V lost 3 bases and J lost 7, with 13 bases in between. The CDR3 spans 13 residues. As DNA, the CDR3 is TGTGCCTGGAGCTTAATACAGGGAAATGAGCAGTTCTTC. It encodes CAWSLIQGNEQFF.

The chain links TRBV6-5 to TRBJ1-4; TRBD1 might be the D (6 bases). CDR1 and CDR2 (germline): MNHEY, SVGAGI. Trimming left V 6 bases short and J 5 bases short, with 16 bases between. This CDR3 region has 15 residues. Written as DNA, the CDR3 is TGTGCCAGCAGCCACATGGGGACAAGAAATGAAAAACTGTTTTTT. It codes for CASSHMGTRNEKLFF.

This sequence joins TRBV5-5 and TRBJ2-7, with 9 bases identical to TRBD1. CDR1 is SGHKS, CDR2 YYEKEE, per germline (reference sequence). V trimming: 4 bases; J trimming: 5 bases; junction bases outside the gene matches: 4. The CDR3 runs to 13 residues. DNA for the CDR3: TGTGCCAGCAGCCCGGGACAGGGTGACGAGCAGTACTTC. This translates into CASSPGQGDEQYF.

The chain carries TRBV19 and TRBJ2-5; D gene unclear. In germline, CDR1 is LNHDA, CDR2 SQIVND (reference sequence). The CDR3 has 14 residues. V shed 5 bases and J shed 5 bases, with 15 bases lying between them. CDR3 region: CASSQAWLRETQYF. DNA of the CDR3: TGTGCCAGTAGTCAGGCGTGGCTCCGGGAGACCCAGTACTTC.

The chain uses TRBV10-2 and TRBJ1-1; no definite D call. The germline V gene encodes CDR1 WSHSY and CDR2 SAAADI. V lost 7 bases, J lost 5 bases, and 11 bases lay in between. The CDR3 runs to 12 residues. The CDR3 DNA sequence: TGCGCCAGCACGGCGGGTGGGACTGAAGCTTTCTTT. This codes for CASTAGGTEAFF.

This clone was picked up a small number of times. J is TRBJ1-2 and V is TRBV7-2; the D gene is possibly TRBD1 (6 bases). V lost 4 bases to trimming and J lost 5 bases, with 20 bases between them. Germline V gene data show CDR1 as SGHTA and CDR2 as FQGNSA. The CDR3 contains 16 residues. In DNA, the CDR3 is TGTGCCAGCAGCTCCGGGGGGCTGCGGGGGTCTTATGGCTACACCTTC. It specifies CASSSGGLRGSYGYTF.

The chain employs TRBV19 and TRBJ2-7; tentatively, D is TRBD1 (6 bases). The length of the CDR3 is 12 residues. Germline loops: CDR1 LNHDA, CDR2 SQIVND (reference sequence). The ends were cut back, 3 bases at V and 6 bases at J, with 9 bases in the middle. CDR3 sequence: CASSIIRGEQYF. DNA for the CDR3: TGTGCCAGTAGTATCATCAGGGGCGAGCAGTACTTC.

This clone has only a few counts. The gene calls are TRBV5-6 and TRBJ2-7; TRBD1 might be the D (6 bases). Germline V CDR1 and CDR2: SGHDT, YYEEEE. The V and J ends lost 4 bases and 6 bases respectively, with 11 bases between them. The length of the CDR3 is 12 residues. Written as DNA, the CDR3 is TGTGCCAGCAGCCAGGACAGATTCGAGCAGTACTTC. This translates into CASSQDRFEQYF. The complete variable domain, with remaining parts taken from reference TRBV5-6 and TRBJ2-7, reads DAGVTQSPTHLIKTRGQQVTLRCSPKSGHDTVSWYQQALGQGPQFIFQYYEEEERQRGNFPDRFSGHQFPNYSSELNVNALLLGDSALYLCASSQDRFEQYFGPGTRLTVT.

The chain employs TRBV7-9 and TRBJ2-1; D may be TRBD1 or TRBD2 (6 bases each). The germline CDR1 and CDR2 sequences are SEHNR and FQNEAQ (reference sequence). The V gene lost 5 bases and the J gene lost 3 bases, with 14 bases spanning the gap. The length of the CDR3 is 15 residues. CDR3 DNA sequence: TGTGCCAGCAGCAGGGGGGAGCGGAGCTACAATGAGCAGTTCTTC. This sequence encodes CASSRGERSYNEQFF.

The chain couples TRBV12-3 or TRBV12-4 to TRBJ2-1; weak D call: TRBD1 (5 bases). The CDR3 has 13 residues. With 3 bases removed from V and 8 bases from J, the gap between germline ends came to 11 bases. Here the CDR3 reads CASSLGQWDEQFF. Written as DNA, the CDR3 is TGTGCCAGCAGTTTGGGGCAGTGGGATGAGCAGTTCTTC.